A single sample is the source of the 28 T cell receptor beta chains below, sequenced in a study of shared clonotypes between healthy human individuals. Only in-frame clones appear in the TCRdb table, and some are missing; sequencing was by immunoSEQ multiplex PCR. Of some 900,000 clones in the sample, about three quarters are singletons; the top ten hold approximately 1.5%. The sample was memory CD4+ T cells sorted from blood. As to subset: CD45RA-negative fraction. The receptors shown here come from a man aged 18 to 35 in good health.

J is TRBJ1-4 and V is TRBV28; D gene uncertain. CDR1 and CDR2 (germline): MDHEN, SYDVKM. The CDR3 runs to 13 residues. V dropped 7 bases and J dropped 8 bases, with 14 bases sitting between them. The DNA for the CDR3 is TGTGCCAGCAAGGAGGGTCGTACCGAAAAACTGTTTTTT. This encodes CASKEGRTEKLFF.

The sample holds a few counts of this clone. The genes are TRBV19 and TRBJ2-4; 9 bases fit TRBD1. The V segment lost 10 bases and the J segment 3 bases; nucleotides outside the gene matches: 16. There are 17 residues in the CDR3. Germline V gives CDR1 LNHDA, CDR2 SQIVND (reference sequence). The CDR3 spells CATSLGPTGGGKNIQYF. In DNA form, the CDR3 reads TGTGCCACCTCCCTTGGGCCGACAGGGGGTGGCAAAAACATTCAGTACTTC.

This clone was observed a single time. This CDR3 reads CASNPQLGLETQYF. The CDR3 region has the DNA TGCGCCAGCAACCCGCAGCTAGGGCTAGAGACCCAGTACTTC. The V and J genes are TRBV5-1 and TRBJ2-5; no firm D call. The germline gives CDR1 SGHRS, CDR2 YFSETQ. The V end lost 6 bases, the J end lost 4 bases, and 16 bases lay between the germline ends. This CDR3 is 14 amino acids long. Together with reference TRBV5-1 and TRBJ2-5, the CDR3 gives the full variable domain: KAGVTQTPRYLIKTRGQQVTLSCSPISGHRSVSWYQQTPGQGLQFLFEYFSETQRNKGNFPGRFSGRQFSNSRSEMNVSTLELGDSALYLCASNPQLGLETQYFGPGTRLLVL.

A note on this clone: Other nucleotide sequences in the sample specify the same CDR3. CDR3 bases: TGTGCCAGTAGTACAGGGTCCCAGCCCCAGCATTTT. The encoded protein is CASSTGSQPQHF. The chain employs TRBV28 and TRBJ1-5; a weak D match, TRBD1 (6 bases). Germline CDR1 is MDHEN and CDR2 is SYDVKM. CDR3 length: 12 residues. V was shortened by 9 bases and J by 7 bases, with 13 bases between the two germline ends. The full variable domain, completed using reference TRBV28 and TRBJ1-5, is DVKVTQSSRYLVKRTGEKVFLECVQDMDHENMFWYRQDPGLGLRLIYFSYDVKMKEKGDIPEGYSVSREKKERFSLILESASTNQTSMYLCASSTGSQPQHFGDGTRLSIL.

This clone was counted a single time. The V call is TRBV6-6, the J call TRBJ1-6; TRBD1 matches at 7 bases. CDR1 MNHNY and CDR2 SVGAGI come from the germline V gene (reference sequence). The CDR3 loop spans 15 amino acids. V shed 5 bases and J 0 bases; nucleotides not matched to a gene: 1. The CDR3 spells CASSRDSSYNSPLHF. CDR3 in DNA: TGTGCCAGCAGTCGGGACAGCTCCTATAATTCACCCCTCCACTTT.

The rearrangement joins TRBV19 to TRBJ2-7, with TRBD1 matching over 8 bases. J was trimmed by 4 bases and V by 9 bases; bases with no gene match: 11. This CDR3 spans 14 amino acids. Germline V gene lookup returns CDR1 LNHDA and CDR2 SQIVND (reference sequence). The chain's CDR3 is CASSRGPPVYEQYF. CDR3 in DNA: TGTGCCAGCTCCAGGGGGCCCCCGGTATACGAGCAGTACTTC.

This clone was found once. The chain has TRBV13 and TRBJ2-3; unclear D gene. Germline CDR1 and CDR2: PRHDT and FYEKMQ (reference sequence). The CDR3 is 14 amino acids. Trimming pared 8 bases from V and 2 bases from J, leaving 14 bases between. CDR3 protein: CASRRVTFTDTQYF. Here the CDR3 DNA reads TGTGCCAGCCGTAGGGTGACATTCACAGATACGCAGTATTTT.

This clone was seen once. A read error may be the cause here, since a much bigger clone is one base away. The same CDR3 is also encoded by other DNA sequences in this sample. J is TRBJ2-3 and V is TRBV5-1; D call uncertain. Trimming shortened V by 0 bases and J by 6 bases, and 5 bases separated the two germline ends. Germline CDR1 is SGHRS and CDR2 is YFSETQ. CDR3 size: 12 residues. The CDR3 DNA follows: TGCGCCAGCAGCTTGGTGGCGGATACGCAGTATTTT. As protein: CASSLVADTQYF.

The chain is built from TRBV10-2 and TRBJ2-1, with 13 bases identical to TRBD2. The CDR3 covers 17 residues. The V and J ends lost 6 bases and 2 bases, in that order; junction bases with no gene match: 7. Germline V gene data show CDR1 as WSHSY and CDR2 as SAAADI. The CDR3 region has the DNA TGCGCCAGCAGGAGGACTAGCGGGAGATCTACCTACAATGAGCAGTTCTTC. Amino acids: CASRRTSGRSTYNEQFF.

The rearrangement links TRBV7-9 to TRBJ1-1, with D hard to call. The CDR3 loop spans 14 amino acids. The V end lost 2 bases, the J end lost 2 bases, and 9 bases lay between the germline ends. Germline values: CDR1 SEHNR, CDR2 FQNEAQ (reference sequence). The CDR3 region is CASSLNTVNTEAFF. CDR3 sequence (DNA): TGTGCCAGCAGCTTAAATACGGTAAACACTGAAGCTTTCTTT.

The chain couples TRBV2 to TRBJ2-7; 9 bases are shared with TRBD1. After removal of 8 bases from V and 4 bases from J, the junction contained 6 bases not matched to a gene. This CDR3 contains 13 residues. The germline V gene encodes CDR1 SNHLY and CDR2 FYNNEI. The CDR3 protein is CASSQGALYEQYF. The CDR3 DNA reads TGTGCCAGCTCACAGGGGGCGCTTTACGAGCAGTACTTC.

The rearrangement uses TRBV9 and TRBJ1-4; D gene ambiguous. The CDR3 contains 15 residues. CDR1 is SGDLS, CDR2 YYNGEE, per germline. With 3 bases removed from V and 8 bases from J, the gap between germline ends came to 17 bases. CDR3 loop: CASSAFLGGGEKLFF. For the CDR3, the DNA is TGTGCCAGCAGCGCGTTCTTAGGAGGTGGCGAAAAACTGTTTTTT.

Remarks on this clone: This sample also contains other DNA sequences that code for the same CDR3. V and J are TRBV7-2 and TRBJ2-3; TRBD2 aligns across 12 bases. The germline gives CDR1 SGHTA, CDR2 FQGNSA. V lost 3 bases to trimming and J lost 3 bases; unmatched junction nucleotides: 4. The CDR3 length is 16 residues. This CDR3 reads CASSLALAGGTDTQYF. CDR3 in DNA: TGTGCCAGCAGCTTGGCGCTAGCGGGGGGGACAGATACGCAGTATTTT.

V usage is TRBV4-1 and J usage is TRBJ2-2; 8 nucleotides match TRBD1. Germline V gene sequence: CDR1 MGHRA, CDR2 YSYEKL. J gave up 1 base and V 4 bases, and 2 bases lay outside the gene matches. The length of the CDR3 is 15 residues. Here the CDR3 reads CASSPGTGNTGELFF. The CDR3 nucleotides are TGCGCCAGCAGCCCAGGGACAGGGAACACCGGGGAGCTGTTTTTT.

V usage is TRBV5-1 and J usage is TRBJ2-1; D gene ambiguous. The germline CDR1 and CDR2 sequences are SGHRS and YFSETQ. This CDR3 has 13 residues. V was pared by 0 bases and J by 9 bases, with 10 bases between. DNA for the CDR3: TGCGCCAGCAGCTTGGGGACCAGTCGTGAGCAGTTCTTC. Translating gives CASSLGTSREQFF.

The J gene is TRBJ2-2, the V gene TRBV9, with a weak D call TRBD2 (6 bases). CDR3 length equals 14 residues. Between the trimmed V and J ends, which lost 4 bases and 5 bases, there was a span of 12 bases. CDR1 is SGDLS, CDR2 YYNGEE, per germline. CDR3 sequence: CASSPLAGTGELFF. Here the CDR3 DNA reads TGTGCCAGCAGCCCCCTGGCGGGGACCGGGGAGCTGTTTTTT.

The chain is built from TRBV19 and TRBJ2-5; a possible D gene is TRBD2 (6 bases). This CDR3 has 13 amino acids. Germline CDR1 is LNHDA and CDR2 is SQIVND (reference sequence). V lost 5 bases, J lost 5 bases, and 12 bases lay in between. The DNA for the CDR3 is TGTGCCAGTAGTTCACAAGGAGGGGAGACCCAGTACTTC. This codes for CASSSQGGETQYF.

This chain connects TRBV5-1 to TRBJ1-1; D perhaps matches TRBD1 (5 bases). The CDR3 spans 16 residues. Trimming stripped 1 base from V and 0 bases from J, with 13 bases between. CDR1 and CDR2 (germline): SGHRS, YFSETQ. CDR3 sequence reads: CASSLRGGDLNTEAFF. The CDR3 DNA sequence: TGCGCCAGCAGCTTGCGGGGGGGTGACTTGAACACTGAAGCTTTCTTT.

The gene calls are TRBV4-1 and TRBJ2-7; maybe TRBD2 (6 bases). This CDR3 is built from 16 residues. From germline, CDR1 is MGHRA and CDR2 YSYEKL. V lost 4 bases, J lost 7 bases, and 23 bases lay in between. The chain's CDR3 is CASSLNPGLPLEEQYF. The CDR3 DNA sequence: TGCGCCAGCAGCCTGAATCCGGGACTCCCGCTGGAAGAGCAGTACTTC.

The chain has TRBV15 and TRBJ2-1, with a tentative D call TRBD2 (6 bases). Germline lookup yields CDR1 LNHNV and CDR2 YYDKDF (reference sequence). The V gene lost 5 bases and the J gene lost 6 bases, with 20 bases spanning the gap. The CDR3 is made up of 16 amino acids. CDR3 in DNA: TGTGCCACCAGCGGATCGGAAGGGACTCTCCTCAATGAGCAGTTCTTC. Translation gives CATSGSEGTLLNEQFF. Filled out from reference TRBV15 and TRBJ2-1, the complete variable domain reads DAMVIQNPRYQVTQFGKPVTLSCSQTLNHNVMYWYQQKSSQAPKLLFHYYDKDFNNEADTPDNFQSRRPNTSFCFLDIRSPGLGDTAMYLCATSGSEGTLLNEQFFGPGTRLTVL.

Here the CDR3 DNA reads TGTGCCAGCAGACTGACAGGGAAGTTAGGCTACGAGCAGTACTTC. Amino acids: CASRLTGKLGYEQYF. V is TRBV6-5 and J is TRBJ2-7; 7 positions match TRBD1. The CDR3 is 15 residues long. Germline assignment: CDR1 MNHEY and CDR2 SVGAGI. V lost 6 bases and J lost 3; bases outside the gene matches: 11.

The J gene is TRBJ2-7, the V gene TRBV5-1; possible D gene TRBD1, 6 bases. V dropped 0 bases and J dropped 7 bases, with 14 bases sitting between them. Germline CDR1 SGHRS, CDR2 YFSETQ. CDR3 length: 14 residues. CDR3 sequence (DNA): TGCGCCAGCAGCTTGGGCGACAGGCTTGAAGAGCAGTACTTC. As protein: CASSLGDRLEEQYF.

The chain combines TRBV7-9 with TRBJ2-3, with 8 positions matching TRBD2. The CDR3 spans 16 residues. From germline, CDR1 is SEHNR and CDR2 FQNEAQ (reference sequence). V was pared by 5 bases and J by 2 bases, with 9 bases of the junction left unmatched. The CDR3 sequence: CASSDSSGKITDTQYF. In nucleotides, the CDR3 is TGTGCCAGCAGCGATAGTAGCGGGAAGATCACAGATACGCAGTATTTT.

This chain uses TRBV5-1 with TRBJ2-5; TRBD1 or TRBD2 may be the D gene (6 bases each). Per germline, CDR1 SGHRS and CDR2 YFSETQ. V was shortened by 2 bases and J by 3 bases, with 11 bases between the two germline ends. CDR3 length: 14 amino acids. CDR3 sequence reads: CASSFEGGKETQYF. CDR3 sequence (DNA): TGCGCCAGCAGCTTCGAGGGGGGAAAAGAGACCCAGTACTTC.

This clone has a handful of counts. The J gene is TRBJ1-2, the V gene TRBV5-4; D perhaps matches TRBD1 (5 bases). The germline CDR1 and CDR2 sequences are SGHNT and YYREEE (reference sequence). The CDR3 runs 15 residues. V lost 0 bases and J 4 bases, leaving 13 bases between the germline ends. The DNA of the CDR3 is TGTGCCAGCAGCTTGGGGTCGCAGGGAAGCTATGGCTACACCTTC. Translated, it gives CASSLGSQGSYGYTF.

The V gene is TRBV19, the J gene TRBJ2-7; possibly TRBD2 for D (6 bases). This CDR3 has 14 residues. Trimming removed 5 bases from V and 4 bases from J, with 15 bases in between. Per germline, CDR1 LNHDA and CDR2 SQIVND (reference sequence). CDR3 coding DNA: TGTGCCAGTAGTCCGCCGGGGGAATGGTACGAGCAGTACTTC. This sequence encodes CASSPPGEWYEQYF.

The chain couples TRBV6-1 to TRBJ1-2; no clear D. V gave up 2 bases and J gave up 10 bases, with 26 bases separating them. Germline lookup yields CDR1 MNHNS and CDR2 SASEGT. The CDR3 is made up of 17 amino acids. The CDR3 nucleotides read TGTGCCAGCAGTGAAACCACCTTTATAGCGGGGAGTTCTGCCTACACCTTC. Amino acids: CASSETTFIAGSSAYTF.

The chain is built from TRBV28 and TRBJ2-1; a possible D gene is TRBD1 (6 bases). CDR1 is MDHEN, CDR2 SYDVKM, per germline. The CDR3 totals 11 residues. Trimming left V 11 bases short and J 5 bases short, with 10 bases between. CDR3 bases: TGTGCCGTAGGGGGTCACAATGAGCAGTTCTTC. Protein: CAVGGHNEQFF.